This entry is about one TCR beta chain. Its target is not known. Germline loops: CDR1 LGHDT, CDR2 YNNKEL (reference sequence). CDR3 length: 16 amino acids. The V segment lost 4 bases and the J segment 0 bases; nucleotides outside the gene matches: 6. Using immunoSEQ multiplex PCR, the repertoire was profiled, and TCRdb retains in-frame clones only, with some absent. The data show tens of thousands of clones, under 90% seen once. This record comes from a study of T cell responses to AZD1222 COVID-19 vaccine. Study-level information: Second-dose intervals near 4 or 12 weeks were combined.

Study results and limitations: Repertoires were obtained solely post-peak T cell response. With two AZD1222 doses given, Spike-specific TCR breadth and depth both rose. There were mostly white British donors and more females than males, and clonal diversity was possibly underestimated.

The rearrangement joins TRBV3-1 (or the pseudogene TRBV3-2) to TRBJ1-1, with 9 bases that match TRBD1. The sequencing here drew on peripheral blood, taken on day 0 of AZD1222 vaccination. The TCR was taken from an adult in good health. CDR3 amino acids: CASSLLTGGLNTEAFF. Here the CDR3 DNA reads TGTGCCAGCAGCCTTTTGACAGGGGGATTGAACACTGAAGCTTTCTTT.